This record looks at one T cell receptor (beta chain) sequence and its context. Here immunoSEQ multiplex PCR was the method, and the copy in TCRdb shows in-frame clones only, minus some. The table has around 150,000 clones, just over 90% seen once. No patient had autoimmune disease or received systemic immunosuppression. Blood got drawn at baseline, again on cycle 4 day 1, and then on cycle 7 day 1. Germline CDR1 and CDR2: MRHNA and SNTAGT. This CDR3 has 12 amino acids. The ends were cut back, 7 bases at V and 7 bases at J, with 10 bases in the middle. This sample is part of a study of OX40 agonist ivuxolimab in advanced cancers. The wider study: Enrolled patients in dose escalation had cancers that were hepatocellular carcinoma, melanoma, renal cell or head and neck cancer. Partial responses were recorded for three patients, including one with hepatocellular carcinoma and two with cutaneous melanoma.

The rearrangement joins TRBV6-4 to TRBJ2-2; possible D gene TRBD1, 5 bases. The sequence was obtained from an adult with an advanced solid tumor such as melanoma, head and neck, liver or kidney cancer. The specimen was CD4+ or CD8+ T cells sorted from blood, collected in a trial of the OX40 agonist ivuxolimab. CDR3: CASTVGHGELFF. CDR3 nucleotide sequence: TGTGCCAGCACGGTGGGGCACGGGGAGCTGTTTTTT.